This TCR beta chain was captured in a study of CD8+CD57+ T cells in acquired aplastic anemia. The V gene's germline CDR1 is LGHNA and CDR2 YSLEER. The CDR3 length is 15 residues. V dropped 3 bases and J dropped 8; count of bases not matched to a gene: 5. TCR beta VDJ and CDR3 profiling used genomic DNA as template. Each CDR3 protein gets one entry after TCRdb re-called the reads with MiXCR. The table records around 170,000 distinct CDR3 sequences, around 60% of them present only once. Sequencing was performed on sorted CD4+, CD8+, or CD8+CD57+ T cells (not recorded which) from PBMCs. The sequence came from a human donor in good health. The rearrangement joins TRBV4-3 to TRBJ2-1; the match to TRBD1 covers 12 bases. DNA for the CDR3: TGCGCCAGCAGCCACCGGGACAGGGGGCCCTATGAGCAGTTCTTC. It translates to CASSHRDRGPYEQFF.